A single sample gave rise to the 11 T cell receptor beta chains below, sequenced in a study of CD8 T cells in Susac syndrome. RNA was extracted with the RNeasy kit, and a quantity of 0.5 to 1 ug was reverse transcribed using random hexamers. Each CDR3 protein is one row after TCRdb ran MiXCR on the immunoSEQ multiplex PCR reads. The table lists 200,000 to 250,000 distinct CDR3 sequences, approximately 94% of them singletons. Sample: CD4+ T cells from PBMCs. These receptors all come from a human donor with Susac syndrome.

The genes are TRBV6-2 or TRBV6-3 and TRBJ2-7; D remains unclear. This CDR3 has 11 amino acids. Germline lookup yields CDR1 MNHEY and CDR2 SVGEGT. V lost 0 bases and J 6 bases, leaving 3 bases between the germline ends. The CDR3 region is CASSYSLEQYF. The DNA for the CDR3 is TGTGCCAGCAGTTACTCCCTCGAGCAGTACTTC.

This chain uses TRBV20-1 with TRBJ1-6; 7 nucleotides match TRBD1. This CDR3 has 14 residues. The germline gives CDR1 DFQATT, CDR2 SNEGSKA (reference sequence). V gave up 6 bases and J gave up 6 bases; unmatched junction bases: 8. CDR3 sequence (DNA): TGCAGTGCCCCCAGGGGGACGCTTAATTCACCCCTCCACTTT. It yields the protein CSAPRGTLNSPLHF.

The J gene is TRBJ1-2, the V gene TRBV7-2, with D tentatively TRBD1 (5 bases). This CDR3 region has 15 residues. The germline CDR1 and CDR2 sequences are SGHTA and FQGNSA. Trimming took off 1 base at V and 5 bases at J, with 14 bases between the two ends. CDR3 loop: CASSLDIRGLYGYTF. The DNA for the CDR3 is TGTGCCAGCAGCTTAGATATTAGGGGACTTTATGGCTACACCTTC.

The chain employs TRBV4-2 and TRBJ2-7; 8 bases agree with TRBD2. CDR3 size: 19 residues. Germline V gene data show CDR1 as LGHNA and CDR2 as YNFKEQ. The junction had 19 bases not matched to a gene; V was cut back by 0 bases and J by 6 bases. The CDR3 here is CASSQESGRRGGGISEQYF. The DNA for the CDR3 is TGTGCCAGCAGCCAAGAATCGGGCAGACGGGGCGGGGGGATAAGCGAGCAGTACTTC.

The CDR3 DNA reads as TGTGCCAGCAGCCAAGATGTCGGCAGGGGGGGCAAAAACATTCAGTACTTC. Its translation is CASSQDVGRGGKNIQYF. The chain combines TRBV14 with TRBJ2-4; D may correspond to TRBD1 or TRBD2 (7 bases each). V lost 0 bases and J lost 3, with 15 bases in between. Germline V gene sequence: CDR1 SGHDN, CDR2 FVKESK. This CDR3 comprises 17 residues.

The V gene is TRBV6-2 or TRBV6-3, the J gene TRBJ1-1; 8 bases are a match to TRBD1. Germline CDR1 is MNHEY and CDR2 is SVGEGT. This CDR3 has 15 residues. With V trimmed by 4 bases and J by 1 base, 5 bases remained unmatched. CDR3 region: CASSSHGQGNTEAFF. As DNA, the CDR3 is TGTGCCAGCAGTTCCCACGGACAGGGGAACACTGAAGCTTTCTTT.

This clonotype showed up just once. The CDR3 sequence: CSATSGQFNQPQHF. For the CDR3, the DNA is TGCAGTGCAACCTCAGGACAGTTCAATCAGCCCCAGCATTTT. The chain recombines TRBV20-1 with TRBJ1-5, with D maybe TRBD1 (6 bases). Germline CDR1 reads DFQATT; CDR2 reads SNEGSKA (reference sequence). V dropped 6 bases and J dropped 3 bases, with 15 bases sitting between them. The CDR3 runs 14 residues.

V is TRBV28 and J is TRBJ1-2; no clear D. This CDR3 has 12 residues. Germline CDR1 is MDHEN and CDR2 is SYDVKM. V shed 9 bases and J shed 1 base, with 9 bases lying between them. CDR3 sequence: CASSENNYGYTF. CDR3 DNA sequence: TGTGCCAGTAGTGAGAATAACTATGGCTACACCTTC.

The rearrangement joins TRBV3-1 to TRBJ2-5; 10 bases are shared with TRBD2. The CDR3 has 19 residues. In germline, CDR1 is LGHDT, CDR2 YNNKEL (reference sequence). Germline trimming cut 0 bases from V and 2 bases from J; bases unmatched to any gene: 12. The CDR3 bases are TGTGCCAGCAGCCAAGACTGGCGAAAGCGGGGGGGAACTCAAGAGACCCAGTACTTC. It codes for CASSQDWRKRGGTQETQYF.

The chain employs TRBV30 and TRBJ1-2; D is possibly TRBD1 (5 bases). Trimming pared 1 base from V and 7 bases from J, leaving 16 bases between. The CDR3 is 14 amino acids. CDR1 and CDR2 from the germline V gene are GTSNPN and SVGIG (reference sequence). The CDR3 DNA follows: TGTGCCTGGAGTGCTCAGGGTCCAGCGTTTGGCTACACCTTC. Its translation is CAWSAQGPAFGYTF.

The genes are TRBV11-2 and TRBJ2-1, with TRBD2 matching over 8 bases. The ends lost 1 base at V and 8 bases at J; junction bases unmatched: 19. In germline, CDR1 is SGHAT, CDR2 FQNNGV. The CDR3 length is 19 residues. In DNA, the CDR3 is TGTGCCAGCAGCTTAGGACCTCGGGGGGGGGCGACAAGAGGAGATGAGCAGTTCTTC. Translation gives CASSLGPRGGATRGDEQFF. The full variable domain, completed using reference TRBV11-2 and TRBJ2-1, is EAGVAQSPRYKIIEKRQSVAFWCNPISGHATLYWYQQILGQGPKLLIQFQNNGVVDDSQLPKDRFSAERLKGVDSTLKIQPAKLEDSAVYLCASSLGPRGGATRGDEQFFGPGTRLTVL.